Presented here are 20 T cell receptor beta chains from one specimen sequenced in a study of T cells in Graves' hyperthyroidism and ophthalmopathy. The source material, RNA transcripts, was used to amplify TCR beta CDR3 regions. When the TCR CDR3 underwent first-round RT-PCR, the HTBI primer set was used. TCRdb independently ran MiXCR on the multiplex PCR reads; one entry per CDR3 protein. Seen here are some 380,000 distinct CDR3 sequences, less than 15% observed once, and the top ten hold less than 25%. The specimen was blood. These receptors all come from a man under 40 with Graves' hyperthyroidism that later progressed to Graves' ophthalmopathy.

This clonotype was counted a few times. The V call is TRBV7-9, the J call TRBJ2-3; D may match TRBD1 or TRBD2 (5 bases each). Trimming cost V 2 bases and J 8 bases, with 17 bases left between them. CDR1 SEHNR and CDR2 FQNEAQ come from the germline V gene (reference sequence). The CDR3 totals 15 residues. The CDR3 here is CASSLKGTATGTQYF. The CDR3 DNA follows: TGTGCCAGCAGCTTAAAGGGGACCGCGACGGGTACGCAGTATTTT.

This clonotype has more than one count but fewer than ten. The CDR3 DNA follows: TGTGCCATCAGTGAACCGGGTGCCAACTATGGCTACACCTTC. Translation: CAISEPGANYGYTF. The chain uses TRBV10-3 and TRBJ1-2; D is unresolved. V was shortened by 3 bases and J by 2 bases, with 10 bases between the two germline ends. Germline-derived CDR1 and CDR2 are ENHRY and SYGVKD. The CDR3 spans 14 residues.

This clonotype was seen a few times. In DNA form, the CDR3 reads TGTGCCAGCAGCTTGGACAGGGATGAGACCCAGTACTTC. This gives the protein CASSLDRDETQYF. The chain uses TRBV5-4 and TRBJ2-5; tentative D call: TRBD1 (6 bases). The length of the CDR3 is 13 residues. Trimming left V 0 bases short and J 5 bases short, with 8 bases between. CDR1 and CDR2 from the germline V gene are SGHNT and YYREEE (reference sequence).

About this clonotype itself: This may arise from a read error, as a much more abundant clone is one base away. CDR3 in DNA: TGTGCCGGCAGCTCCGGCCCAGGAGGGGATACGCAGTATTTT. Its protein is CAGSSGPGGDTQYF. The V gene is TRBV5-6, the J gene TRBJ2-3; a weak D match, TRBD2 (6 bases). CDR1 SGHDT and CDR2 YYEEEE come from the germline V gene. CDR3 length: 14 amino acids.

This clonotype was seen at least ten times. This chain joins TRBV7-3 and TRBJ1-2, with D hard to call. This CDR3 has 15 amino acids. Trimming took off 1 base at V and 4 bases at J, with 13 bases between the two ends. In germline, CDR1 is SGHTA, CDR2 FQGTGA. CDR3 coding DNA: TGTGCCAGCAGCTTAAGCGGCAGGACGGGCTATGGCTACACCTTC. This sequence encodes CASSLSGRTGYGYTF.

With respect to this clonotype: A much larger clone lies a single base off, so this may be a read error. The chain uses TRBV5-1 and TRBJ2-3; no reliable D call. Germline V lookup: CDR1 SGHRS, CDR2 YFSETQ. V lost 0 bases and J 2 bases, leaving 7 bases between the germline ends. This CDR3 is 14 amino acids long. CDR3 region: CASSLADATDTQYF. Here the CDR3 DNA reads TGCGCCAGCAGCTTGGCGGACGCCACAGATACGCAGTATTTT.

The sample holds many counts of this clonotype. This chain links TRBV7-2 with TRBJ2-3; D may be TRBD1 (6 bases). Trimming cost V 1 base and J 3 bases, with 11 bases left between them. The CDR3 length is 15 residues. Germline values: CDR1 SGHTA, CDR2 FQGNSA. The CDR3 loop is CASSLGPGDTDTQYF. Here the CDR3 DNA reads TGTGCCAGCAGCTTAGGGCCAGGGGATACAGATACGCAGTATTTT.

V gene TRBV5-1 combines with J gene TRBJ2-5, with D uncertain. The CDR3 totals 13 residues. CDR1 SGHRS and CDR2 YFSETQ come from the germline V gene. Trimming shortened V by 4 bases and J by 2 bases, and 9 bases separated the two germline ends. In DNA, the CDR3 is TGCGCCAGCAGCAGGGTTGGACAAGAGACCCAGTACTTC. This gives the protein CASSRVGQETQYF. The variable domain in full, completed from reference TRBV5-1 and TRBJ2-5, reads KAGVTQTPRYLIKTRGQQVTLSCSPISGHRSVSWYQQTPGQGLQFLFEYFSETQRNKGNFPGRFSGRQFSNSRSEMNVSTLELGDSALYLCASSRVGQETQYFGPGTRLLVL.

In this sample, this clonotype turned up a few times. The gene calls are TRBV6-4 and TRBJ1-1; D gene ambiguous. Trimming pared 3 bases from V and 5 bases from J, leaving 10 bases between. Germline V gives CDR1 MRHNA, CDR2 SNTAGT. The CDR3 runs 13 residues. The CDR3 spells CASSERSWTEAFF. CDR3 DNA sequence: TGTGCCAGCAGTGAACGGTCCTGGACTGAAGCTTTCTTT.

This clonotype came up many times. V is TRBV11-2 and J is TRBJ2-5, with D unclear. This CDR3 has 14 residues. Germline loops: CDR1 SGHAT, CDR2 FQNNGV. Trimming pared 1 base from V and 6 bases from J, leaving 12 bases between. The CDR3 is CASSLGWPEQTQYF. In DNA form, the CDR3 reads TGTGCCAGCAGCTTAGGTTGGCCGGAACAGACCCAGTACTTC.

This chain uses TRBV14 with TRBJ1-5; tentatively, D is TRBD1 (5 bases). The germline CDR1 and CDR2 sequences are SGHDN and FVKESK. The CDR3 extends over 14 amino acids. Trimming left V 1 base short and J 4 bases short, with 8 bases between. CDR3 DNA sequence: TGTGCCAGCAGCCAAGCAGGGCGTAATCAGCCCCAGCATTTT. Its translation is CASSQAGRNQPQHF.

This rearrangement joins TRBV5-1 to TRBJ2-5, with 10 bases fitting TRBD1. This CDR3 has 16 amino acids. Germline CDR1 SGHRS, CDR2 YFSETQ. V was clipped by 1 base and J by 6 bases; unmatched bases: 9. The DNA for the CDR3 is TGCGCCAGCAGCTTGTCTATGACAGGGGGCTTGAAGACCCAGTACTTC. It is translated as CASSLSMTGGLKTQYF.

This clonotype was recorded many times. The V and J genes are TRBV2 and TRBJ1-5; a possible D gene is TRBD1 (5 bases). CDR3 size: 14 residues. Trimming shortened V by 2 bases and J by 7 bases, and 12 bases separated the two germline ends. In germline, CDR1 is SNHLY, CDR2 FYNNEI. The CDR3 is CASSERQGEQPQHF. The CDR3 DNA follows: TGTGCCAGCAGTGAACGGCAGGGTGAACAGCCCCAGCATTTT.

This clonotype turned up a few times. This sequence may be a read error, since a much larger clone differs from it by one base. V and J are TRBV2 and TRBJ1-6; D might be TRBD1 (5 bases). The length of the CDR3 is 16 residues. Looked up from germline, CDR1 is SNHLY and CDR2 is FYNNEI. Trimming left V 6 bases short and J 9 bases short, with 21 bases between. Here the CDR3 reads CASRIWTGELGSPLHF. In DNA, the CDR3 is TGTGCCAGCAGGATCTGGACGGGGGAATTGGGTTCACCCCTCCACTTT.

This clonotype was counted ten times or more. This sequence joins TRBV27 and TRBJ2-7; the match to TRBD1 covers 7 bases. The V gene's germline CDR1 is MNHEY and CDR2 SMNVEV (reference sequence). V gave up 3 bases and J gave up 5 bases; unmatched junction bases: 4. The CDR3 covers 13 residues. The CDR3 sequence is CASSFGRGNEQYF. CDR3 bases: TGTGCCAGCAGTTTTGGCAGGGGGAACGAGCAGTACTTC.

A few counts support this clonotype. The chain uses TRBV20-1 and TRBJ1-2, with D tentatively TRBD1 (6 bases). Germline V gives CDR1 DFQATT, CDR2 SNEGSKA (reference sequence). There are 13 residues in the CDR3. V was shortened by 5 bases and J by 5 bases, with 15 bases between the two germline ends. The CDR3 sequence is CSAPRGQPYGYTF. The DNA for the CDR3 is TGCAGTGCTCCCCGGGGACAACCGTATGGCTACACCTTC.

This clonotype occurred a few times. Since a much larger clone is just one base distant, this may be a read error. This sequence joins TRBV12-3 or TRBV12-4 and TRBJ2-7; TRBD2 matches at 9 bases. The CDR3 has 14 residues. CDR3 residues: CASSLTSGSYERYF. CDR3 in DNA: TGTGCCAGCAGTTTGACTAGCGGCTCCTACGAGCGGTACTTC.

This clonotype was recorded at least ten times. This CDR3 is CASSLALYGGPSEKLFF. The CDR3 DNA reads TGTGCCAGCAGTTTAGCGCTCTACGGGGGGCCGAGTGAAAAACTGTTTTTT. The chain joins TRBV12-3 or TRBV12-4 to TRBJ1-4, with D possibly being TRBD1 (6 bases). This CDR3 is built from 17 residues. V lost 0 bases to trimming and J lost 7 bases, with 18 bases between them.

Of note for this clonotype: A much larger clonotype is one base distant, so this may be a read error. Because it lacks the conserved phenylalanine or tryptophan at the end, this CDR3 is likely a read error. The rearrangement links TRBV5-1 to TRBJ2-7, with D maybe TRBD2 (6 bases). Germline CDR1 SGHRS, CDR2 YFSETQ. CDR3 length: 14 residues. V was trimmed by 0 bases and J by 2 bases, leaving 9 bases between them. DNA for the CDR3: TGCGCCAGCAGCTTGGACGGAGGGGCCTACGAGCAGTACTAC. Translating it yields CASSLDGGAYEQYY.

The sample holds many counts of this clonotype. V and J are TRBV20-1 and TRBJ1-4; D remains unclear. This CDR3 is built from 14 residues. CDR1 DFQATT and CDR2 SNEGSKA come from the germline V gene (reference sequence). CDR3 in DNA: TGCAGCGCCCCCGCGGAGGGAACTAATGAAAAACTGTTTTTT. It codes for CSAPAEGTNEKLFF.